This T cell receptor beta chain appears in the sequencing data of a study of regulatory T cells in long-lasting Graves disease. On the study more broadly: Persistence in Graves' disease denoted antithyroid drug use beyond 5 years alongside positive TSH receptor antibodies.

As to this clonotype: A read error may be the cause here, since a much bigger clone is one base away.

Relying on iRepertoire HTBI primers and Arm-PCR of CDR3 regions, the team built TCR beta libraries. TCRdb ran MiXCR on the multiplex PCR reads and lists one entry per CDR3 protein. The table shows roughly 300,000 distinct CDR3 sequences, with roughly a fifth occurring only once. The CDR3 has 14 residues. From germline, CDR1 is MNHNS and CDR2 SASEGT. The time point is: persistent/refractory GD, antithyroid drugs over 5 years with positive TRAb. The TCR library was made from RNA extracted from PBMCs. The rearrangement joins TRBV6-1 to TRBJ2-7; D ambiguous. The sequence was collected from a female donor with Graves disease. This specimen was peripheral blood mononuclear cells (PBMCs), taken when the disease was refractory, from a patient treated with antithyroid drugs. Written as DNA, the CDR3 is TGTGCCAGCAATGAATTCGGCAGTTCCTACGAGCAGTACTTC. This sequence encodes CASNEFGSSYEQYF.